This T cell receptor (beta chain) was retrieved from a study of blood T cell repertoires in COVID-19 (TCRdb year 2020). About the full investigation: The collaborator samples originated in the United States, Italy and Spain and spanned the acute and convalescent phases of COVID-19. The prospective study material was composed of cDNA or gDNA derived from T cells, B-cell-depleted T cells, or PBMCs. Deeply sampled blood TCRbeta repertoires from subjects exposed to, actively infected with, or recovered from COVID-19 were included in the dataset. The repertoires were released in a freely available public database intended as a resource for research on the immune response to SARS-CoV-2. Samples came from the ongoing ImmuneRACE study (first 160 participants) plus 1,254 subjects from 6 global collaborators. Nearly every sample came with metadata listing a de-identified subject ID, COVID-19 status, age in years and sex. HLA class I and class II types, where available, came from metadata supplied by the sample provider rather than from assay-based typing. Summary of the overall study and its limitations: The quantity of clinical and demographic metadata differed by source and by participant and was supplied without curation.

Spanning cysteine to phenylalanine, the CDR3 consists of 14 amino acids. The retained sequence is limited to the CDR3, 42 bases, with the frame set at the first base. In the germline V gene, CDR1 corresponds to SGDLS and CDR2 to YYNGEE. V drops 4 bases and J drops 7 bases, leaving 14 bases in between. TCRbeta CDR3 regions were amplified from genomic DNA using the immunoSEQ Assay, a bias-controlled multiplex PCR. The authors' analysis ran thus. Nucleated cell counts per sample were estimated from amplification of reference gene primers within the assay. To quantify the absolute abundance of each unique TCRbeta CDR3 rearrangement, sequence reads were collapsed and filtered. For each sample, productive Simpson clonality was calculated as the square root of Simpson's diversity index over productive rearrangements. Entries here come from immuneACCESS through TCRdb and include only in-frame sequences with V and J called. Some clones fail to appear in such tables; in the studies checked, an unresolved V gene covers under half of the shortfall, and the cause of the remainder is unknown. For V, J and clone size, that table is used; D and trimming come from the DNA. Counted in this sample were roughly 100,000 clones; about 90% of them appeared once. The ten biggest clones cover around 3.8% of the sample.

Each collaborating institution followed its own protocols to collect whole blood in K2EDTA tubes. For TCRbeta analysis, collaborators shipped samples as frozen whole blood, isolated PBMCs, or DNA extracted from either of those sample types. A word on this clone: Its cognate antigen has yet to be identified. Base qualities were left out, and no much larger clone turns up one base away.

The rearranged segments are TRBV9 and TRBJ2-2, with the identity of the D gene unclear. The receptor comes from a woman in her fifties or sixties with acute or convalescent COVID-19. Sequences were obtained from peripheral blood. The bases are TGTGCCAGCAGCCCCCAGGTAGAGAGCGGGGAGCTGTTTTTT. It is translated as CASSPQVESGELFF. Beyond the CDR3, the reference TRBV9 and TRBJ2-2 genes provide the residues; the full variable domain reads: DSGVTQTPKHLITATGQRVTLRCSPRSGDLSVYWYQQSLDQGLQFLIQYYNGEERAKGNILERFSAQQFPDLHSELNLSSLELGDSALYFCASSPQVESGELFFGEGSRLTVL.